Included here is one T cell receptor beta chain sequence, with context. Its antigen is undetermined. Sequencing was performed with immunoSEQ multiplex PCR; in TCRdb, only in-frame clones are kept and a portion is missing. Of approximately 2,300,000 clones in the sample, 85% to 95% are singletons; the top ten hold around 0.38%. These data originate in a study of shared clonotypes between healthy human individuals. Findings of the study overall: Across subsets, estimated richness was generally greater for naive than for memory populations. Sampling included only blood; tissue repertoires likely differ.

V was trimmed by 0 bases and J by 4 bases, leaving 7 bases between them. Germline lookup yields CDR1 SGHTS and CDR2 YDEGEE. This CDR3 region has 13 residues. Specimen: naive CD4+ T cells from PBMCs. The subset here: CD45RA+ positively selected. The TCR was taken from a man aged 18 to 29 in good health. Some clones in this sample may be carry-over from other donors' samples. This chain connects TRBV5-8 to TRBJ1-1; the D is unclear. The CDR3 DNA reads TGTGCCAGCAGCTTGGAGGCAAGCACTGAAGCTTTCTTT. Its protein is CASSLEASTEAFF.